This TCR beta chain originates from a study of blood T cells in healthy people across ages. Across the whole study: T cells yielded about one barcoded beta molecule per two cells through template switching. The study's findings and limits: Older age coincided with a roughly linear decline in TCR beta diversity per million T cells. Diversity estimates from one million T cells were considered underestimates.

Alongside a J-beta primer mix, a sample-barcoded 5' primer served in a second PCR lasting roughly 7 to 11 cycles. TCRdb used MiXCR to reprocess the 5' RACE reads, holding one entry per CDR3 protein. The table includes fewer than 700,000 distinct CDR3 sequences, around two fifths detected once. About this clonotype: The antigen is not known.

The V and J ends lost 4 bases and 15 bases respectively, with 16 bases between them. The CDR3 length is 12 residues. The sequencing sample was made of blood. The TCR originated in a man older than 75 in good health. V and J are TRBV12-3 or TRBV12-4 and TRBJ2-4; D gene unclear. The CDR3, as DNA: TGTGCCAGCAGTTCCTCTATATTGAAGCGGTACTTC. Protein product: CASSSSILKRYF.